This TCR beta chain originates from a study of shared clonotypes between healthy human individuals. Looked up from germline, CDR1 is LNHDA and CDR2 is SQIVND (reference sequence). This CDR3 is 13 amino acids long. V was shortened by 3 bases and J by 4 bases, with 9 bases between the two germline ends. The repertoire was sequenced with immunoSEQ multiplex PCR; TCRdb's copy has only in-frame clones and lacks some. The sample lists fewer than 550,000 clones, about 80% occurring once. This receptor was identified in a woman aged 40 to 49 in good health. Some clones in this sample may be carry-over from other donors' samples. Sequencing was performed on PBMCs. This rearrangement joins TRBV19 to TRBJ1-2; no clear D. The DNA of the CDR3 is TGTGCCAGTAGTATTGGGGAACTCTATGGCTACACCTTC. Its protein is CASSIGELYGYTF. The full variable domain, completed using reference TRBV19 and TRBJ1-2, is DGGITQSPKYLFRKEGQNVTLSCEQNLNHDAMYWYRQDPGQGLRLIYYSQIVNDFQKGDIAEGYSVSREKKESFPLTVTSAQKNPTAFYLCASSIGELYGYTFGSGTRLTVV.